This T cell receptor beta chain was found in a study of shared clonotypes between healthy human individuals. The method was immunoSEQ multiplex PCR; TCRdb's version includes in-frame clones alone and lacks a portion of them. The profile covers fewer than 1.6 million clones, with 98% appearing a single time and over 0.3% taken by the ten largest. V lost 0 bases and J lost 4; bases outside the gene matches: 2. The length of the CDR3 is 15 residues. Germline loops: CDR1 SGHRS, CDR2 YFSETQ. Sequenced sample: naive CD4+ T cells sorted from blood. Noted subset: CD45RA+ positively selected. The V call is TRBV5-1, the J call TRBJ2-2, with 8 bases that match TRBD2. This TCR came from a man aged 25-40 years in good health. The CDR3 region is CASSLALAGTGELFF. The CDR3 DNA follows: TGCGCCAGCAGCTTGGCCCTAGCGGGCACCGGGGAGCTGTTTTTT.